The rows below give T cell receptor beta chains drawn from one sample of a study of PD-L1 blockade in urothelial cancer. Assay: immunoSEQ multiplex PCR; the TCRdb copy retains only in-frame clones and omits some. Among roughly 63,000 clones listed, about four fifths were seen once. Sequencing used PBMCs, obtained around atezolizumab (anti-PD-L1) treatment. These receptors came from a man between 65 and 79 years old with urothelial cancer. The CDR3 runs from the conserved cysteine through the conserved F or W. Fields, in order: clone size, D gene, CDR3 length, V gene, J gene, CDR3 DNA, CDR3 protein. D genes are given only for firm matches. Only some rows state a clone size, as once, few, many or a class for expanded clones.

NA,TRBD2,15,TRBV7-8,TRBJ2-2,TGTGCCAGCAGCTTAGGGCGGGGGGGGACCGGGGAGCTGTTTTTT,CASSLGRGGTGELFF
NA,TRBD2,16,TRBV19,TRBJ2-1,TGTGCCAGTAGCCCGTCGACTAGCGGGAGAGAAAATGAGCAGTTCTTC,CASSPSTSGRENEQFF
NA,TRBD2,17,TRBV9,TRBJ2-3,TGTGCCAGCAGCGTAGGGGATAGCGGGAGGATTGGGGATACGCAGTATTTT,CASSVGDSGRIGDTQYF
NA,NA,14,TRBV2,TRBJ2-5,TGTGCCAGCAGTAATCTTGTCCAGGGAGAGACCCAGTACTTC,CASSNLVQGETQYF
NA,NA,16,TRBV5-4,TRBJ1-1,TGTGCCAGCAGCTTCGGGATCAATCCCAGGAACACTGAAGCTTTCTTT,CASSFGINPRNTEAFF
NA,TRBD1,14,TRBV11-2,TRBJ2-7,TGTGCCAGCAGCTCATACAGGGGGCCTCACGAGCAGTACTTC,CASSSYRGPHEQYF
few,TRBD2,18,TRBV4-1,TRBJ2-1,TGCGCCAGCAGCCAAGATGTACTAGCGGGGAGCTCCTACAATGAGCAGTTCTTC,CASSQDVLAGSSYNEQFF
NA,TRBD2,14,TRBV12-5,TRBJ2-1,TGTGCTAGTGGCACGACTAGCGGGAGGAGTGAGCAGTTCTTC,CASGTTSGRSEQFF
NA,NA,11,TRBV6-6,TRBJ2-7,TGTGCCAGCAGTTACAGTACAGAGCAGTACTTC,CASSYSTEQYF
NA,NA,15,TRBV4-1,TRBJ1-1,TGCGCCAGCAGCCAACAATGGGAGTTGAACACTGAAGCTTTCTTT,CASSQQWELNTEAFF
NA,TRBD1,16,TRBV7-6,TRBJ1-2,TGTGCCAGCAGCTTAGAGACAGGGAGGTTAATGAATGGCTACACCTTC,CASSLETGRLMNGYTF
NA,TRBD1,15,TRBV10-3,TRBJ1-2,TGTGCCATCAGTGAGTCGGGACAGGGGGCAGGTGGCTACACCTTC,CAISESGQGAGGYTF